This T cell receptor beta chain was identified during a study of glioma-infiltrating T cells after dendritic cell vaccination. The primer mix had 60 V beta and 13 J beta primers. Assay: immunoSEQ multiplex PCR; the TCRdb copy retains only in-frame clones and omits some. This sample has just under 100,000 clones; roughly 80% occur once, and the top ten carry about 5.5%. The time point is: after dendritic cell vaccination, including at tumor progression/relapse. This clone has only one observation. The receptor's source is a human donor with glioblastoma. The sample was blood, taken after dendritic cell vaccination.

The CDR3 coding sequence is TGTGCCAGCAGTACCCGGGACTACAGCACCGGGGAGCTGTTTTTT. Residues: CASSTRDYSTGELFF. The J gene is TRBJ2-2, the V gene TRBV27; 7 nucleotides match TRBD2. Losses at the gene ends were 5 bases for V and 4 bases for J; bases not matched to a gene: 7. Germline CDR1 is MNHEY and CDR2 is SMNVEV (reference sequence). This CDR3 contains 15 residues.